These 6 T cell receptor beta chains were sequenced from one sample in a study of CD8 T cells in Susac syndrome. The RNA input was roughly 0.45 to 1 ug, and it was reverse transcribed with random hexamers. One entry per CDR3 protein results from TCRdb running MiXCR on the immunoSEQ multiplex PCR reads. The table shows over 80,000 distinct CDR3 sequences, with roughly 94% occurring only once. The material sequenced was CD8+ T cells from PBMCs. These receptors were taken from a human donor with Susac syndrome.

The V gene is TRBV4-1, the J gene TRBJ1-1; D is ambiguous. CDR3 length: 15 residues. CDR1 is MGHRA and CDR2 is YSYEKL in the germline V gene. Deletions cut 0 bases from V and 4 bases from J, with 12 bases between. CDR3 DNA: TGCGCCAGCAGCCAAGATAGGTCCGGGCCCACTGAAGCTTTCTTT. Amino acid sequence: CASSQDRSGPTEAFF.

The V and J genes are TRBV29-1 and TRBJ2-1; D is perhaps TRBD1 or TRBD2 (7 bases each). The germline gives CDR1 SQVTM, CDR2 ANQGSEA. CDR3 length: 12 residues. Trimming stripped 6 bases from V and 9 bases from J, with 15 bases between. The CDR3 is CSVSGGAGEQFF. The CDR3 DNA reads TGCAGCGTGTCAGGGGGGGCCGGTGAGCAGTTCTTC.

The chain is built from TRBV18 and TRBJ2-3; 12 bases agree with TRBD2. J was trimmed by 0 bases and V by 6 bases; bases with no gene match: 1. The CDR3 is made up of 15 amino acids. Germline V gene sequence: CDR1 KGHSH, CDR2 LQKENI. The DNA of the CDR3 is TGTGCCAGCTCCGGGACTAGCGGGAGCACAGATACGCAGTATTTT. Translating gives CASSGTSGSTDTQYF.

In DNA form, the CDR3 reads TGTGCCAGCAGCTACCTTGACGGCATTTATGGCTACACCTTC. Its translation: CASSYLDGIYGYTF. The chain recombines TRBV6-5 with TRBJ1-2, with D unclear. Germline V lookup: CDR1 MNHEY, CDR2 SVGAGI. The CDR3 has 14 amino acids. V was cut by 6 bases and J by 5 bases, with 16 bases left in between.

This rearrangement joins TRBV6-5 to TRBJ2-7; D is ambiguous. V was cut by 5 bases and J by 7 bases, with 9 bases left in between. Germline CDR1 is MNHEY and CDR2 is SVGAGI. The CDR3 length is 11 residues. The CDR3 DNA sequence: TGTGCCAGCAGTGGCCTGTGGGAGCAGTACTTC. Protein product: CASSGLWEQYF.

J is TRBJ2-1 and V is TRBV28; 9 bases line up with TRBD2. The ends lost 2 bases at V and 8 bases at J; junction bases unmatched: 4. The germline V gene has CDR1 MDHEN and CDR2 SYDVKM. The CDR3 extends over 14 amino acids. The CDR3 bases are TGTGCCAGCAGTTTAATAGCGGGAGATCATGAGCAGTTCTTC. As protein: CASSLIAGDHEQFF. Based on the CDR3 plus reference TRBV28 and TRBJ2-1, the full variable domain is DVKVTQSSRYLVKRTGEKVFLECVQDMDHENMFWYRQDPGLGLRLIYFSYDVKMKEKGDIPEGYSVSREKKERFSLILESASTNQTSMYLCASSLIAGDHEQFFGPGTRLTVL.